One and the same sample provided the 28 T cell receptor beta chains below, sequenced in a study of blood T cell repertoires in COVID-19. Assay: immunoSEQ multiplex PCR; the TCRdb copy retains only in-frame clones and omits some. The data hold roughly 400,000 clones, with roughly 89% observed a single time. The sample consisted of PBMCs or T cells enriched from blood (not recorded which). The receptors were sampled from a woman aged 45-59 years who had recovered from COVID-19.

V is TRBV28 and J is TRBJ1-1, with TRBD1 matching 8 bases. V lost 4 bases and J lost 7; bases outside the gene matches: 11. This CDR3 region has 15 residues. The germline CDR1 and CDR2 sequences are MDHEN and SYDVKM. CDR3 region: CASSSLAPGQVEAFF. In nucleotides, the CDR3 is TGTGCCAGCAGTTCCCTAGCTCCGGGACAGGTTGAAGCTTTCTTT.

The rearrangement joins TRBV30 to TRBJ1-2, with 10 bases fitting TRBD1. CDR3 size: 13 residues. With V trimmed by 2 bases and J by 8 bases, 5 bases remained unmatched. CDR1 is GTSNPN and CDR2 is SVGIG in the germline V gene (reference sequence). The CDR3: CAWSIDRGQGYTF. CDR3 sequence (DNA): TGTGCCTGGAGTATCGACAGGGGGCAAGGCTACACCTTC.

This clone was observed a few times. This chain joins TRBV7-9 and TRBJ1-1; 9 bases agree with TRBD1. The V and J ends lost 5 bases and 4 bases, in that order; junction bases with no gene match: 2. The CDR3 contains 13 residues. Germline V gene sequence: CDR1 SEHNR, CDR2 FQNEAQ (reference sequence). The CDR3, as DNA: TGTGCCAGCAGCCAGGACAGGGGCACTGAAGCTTTCTTT. Protein: CASSQDRGTEAFF.

This clone was found once. The chain combines TRBV7-2 with TRBJ1-2, with 7 bases fitting TRBD1. V shed 1 base, J shed 7 bases, and the junction held 3 bases outside the gene matches. In germline, CDR1 is SGHTA, CDR2 FQGNSA. The CDR3 is 13 amino acids. The DNA for the CDR3 is TGTGCCAGCAGCTTAGACAGGGGAAGTGGCTACACCTTC. Its translation is CASSLDRGSGYTF.

CDR3 sequence (DNA): TGTGCCAGCAGCTTACCGAGAGGGCGGGGGACGGTCTACGAGCAGTACTTC. Protein: CASSLPRGRGTVYEQYF. The chain carries TRBV7-2 and TRBJ2-7; 7 bases are a match to TRBD2. This CDR3 spans 17 amino acids. Germline CDR1 reads SGHTA; CDR2 reads FQGNSA. V lost 2 bases, J lost 3 bases, and 13 bases stayed unmatched.

This CDR3 reads CASSLQRGRGGETQYF. The DNA of the CDR3 is TGTGCCAGCAGCCTCCAGCGGGGCAGGGGAGGAGAGACCCAGTACTTC. This chain links TRBV3-1 (or the pseudogene TRBV3-2) with TRBJ2-5, with a possible D match to TRBD2 (7 bases). V lost 4 bases and J 4 bases, leaving 19 bases between the germline ends. In germline, CDR1 is LGHDT, CDR2 YNNKEL (reference sequence). CDR3 length: 16 amino acids.

V usage is TRBV18 and J usage is TRBJ1-1; D might be TRBD1 (5 bases). This CDR3 region has 14 residues. V was cut by 3 bases and J by 3 bases, with 11 bases left in between. Germline V gene data show CDR1 as KGHSH and CDR2 as LQKENI. The CDR3 spells CASSPGLRDTEAFF. CDR3 nucleotide sequence: TGTGCCAGCTCACCGGGACTTAGGGACACTGAAGCTTTCTTT.

The V and J genes are TRBV4-3 and TRBJ2-7; D is perhaps TRBD1 (5 bases). CDR1 is LGHNA, CDR2 YSLEER, per germline. V dropped 0 bases and J dropped 2 bases, with 11 bases sitting between them. The CDR3 consists of 15 residues. The CDR3 sequence is CASSQDQSGTYEQYF. The CDR3 DNA sequence: TGCGCCAGCAGCCAAGATCAGTCAGGGACCTACGAGCAGTACTTC.

This clone was recorded only once. This rearrangement joins TRBV3-1 (or the pseudogene TRBV3-2) to TRBJ1-3; D is unclear. The CDR3 extends over 16 amino acids. Deletions cut 3 bases from V and 4 bases from J, with 16 bases between. Germline CDR1 and CDR2: LGHDT and YNNKEL (reference sequence). In DNA, the CDR3 is TGTGCCAGCAGCCAGGTTTCAGGTCGTGCAGGAAACACCATATATTTT. Protein product: CASSQVSGRAGNTIYF.

The V gene is TRBV5-1, the J gene TRBJ2-2; D call uncertain. The CDR3 loop spans 12 amino acids. Germline V gene lookup returns CDR1 SGHRS and CDR2 YFSETQ. V was clipped by 6 bases and J by 3 bases, with 6 bases between them. CDR3 bases: TGCGCCAGCACCCGCGACACCGGGGAGCTGTTTTTT. This translates into CASTRDTGELFF. The whole variable domain, remainder taken from reference TRBV5-1 and TRBJ2-2, is KAGVTQTPRYLIKTRGQQVTLSCSPISGHRSVSWYQQTPGQGLQFLFEYFSETQRNKGNFPGRFSGRQFSNSRSEMNVSTLELGDSALYLCASTRDTGELFFGEGSRLTVL.

The J gene is TRBJ2-1, the V gene TRBV7-2; 9 bases fit TRBD2. Germline V gene sequence: CDR1 SGHTA, CDR2 FQGNSA. The J segment lost 9 bases and the V segment lost 5 bases, leaving 8 bases of the junction unmatched. The CDR3 length is 14 residues. The CDR3 here is CASSAGLALSEQFF. The CDR3 DNA is TGTGCCAGCAGCGCGGGACTAGCATTGAGTGAGCAGTTCTTC.

The chain links TRBV2 to TRBJ1-1, with D possibly matching TRBD1 (5 bases). Per germline, CDR1 SNHLY and CDR2 FYNNEI. Trimming pared 6 bases from V and 1 base from J, leaving 9 bases between. The CDR3 is made up of 13 amino acids. CDR3 protein: CASRGGRNTEAFF. CDR3 coding DNA: TGTGCCAGCAGGGGGGGACGGAACACTGAAGCTTTCTTT.

The gene calls are TRBV7-2 and TRBJ1-2; TRBD1 is a possible D gene (5 bases). Trimming stripped 1 base from V and 7 bases from J, with 7 bases between. The CDR3 is 12 residues long. Per germline, CDR1 SGHTA and CDR2 FQGNSA. In nucleotides, the CDR3 is TGTGCCAGCAGCTTAGTGGGGGGTGGCTACACCTTC. This translates into CASSLVGGGYTF.

The chain combines TRBV28 with TRBJ1-1; 10 nucleotides match TRBD1. Germline V lookup: CDR1 MDHEN, CDR2 SYDVKM. V was clipped by 2 bases and J by 6 bases; unmatched bases: 6. This CDR3 has 15 residues. CDR3 nucleotide sequence: TGTGCCAGCAGTTTAGCCGGGACAGGGGTTCCTGAAGCTTTCTTT. Amino acids: CASSLAGTGVPEAFF.

This sequence joins TRBV6-2 or TRBV6-3 and TRBJ1-1; 9 nucleotides align to TRBD1. The CDR3 is 15 residues long. With V trimmed by 6 bases and J by 8 bases, 13 bases remained unmatched. Per germline, CDR1 MNHEY and CDR2 SVGEGT. DNA of the CDR3: TGTGCCAGCAGCCGCCGGGACAGGGCGGGCCTGGAAGCTTTCTTT. It is translated as CASSRRDRAGLEAFF.

The gene calls are TRBV11-3 and TRBJ2-7; 7 bases are shared with TRBD1. After removal of 5 bases from V and 2 bases from J, the junction contained 6 bases not matched to a gene. Germline CDR1 reads SGHNT; CDR2 reads YENEEA. This CDR3 region has 14 residues. In nucleotides, the CDR3 is TGTGCCAGCAGCCCCTGGGACAGTCCCTACGAGCAGTACTTC. Protein sequence: CASSPWDSPYEQYF. Combining the CDR3 with reference TRBV11-3 and TRBJ2-7 gives the whole variable domain EAGVVQSPRYKIIEKKQPVAFWCNPISGHNTLYWYLQNLGQGPELLIRYENEEAVDDSQLPKDRFSAERLKGVDSTLKIQPAELGDSAVYLCASSPWDSPYEQYFGPGTRLTVT.

The chain combines TRBV30 with TRBJ1-1; 10 nucleotides line up with TRBD1. The CDR3 extends over 14 amino acids. Germline loops: CDR1 GTSNPN, CDR2 SVGIG (reference sequence). V shed 0 bases, J shed 6 bases, and the junction held 4 bases outside the gene matches. The CDR3 DNA sequence: TGTGCCTGGAGTGTACTGGGGACAGGGGCTGAAGCTTTCTTT. Translating gives CAWSVLGTGAEAFF. The whole variable domain, filled in from reference TRBV30 and TRBJ1-1, reads SQTIHQWPATLVQPVGSPLSLECTVEGTSNPNLYWYRQAAGRGLQLLFYSVGIGQISSEVPQNLSASRPQDRQFILSSKKLLLSDSGFYLCAWSVLGTGAEAFFGQGTRLTVV.

This chain uses TRBV5-6 with TRBJ2-5, with a possible D match to TRBD1 (6 bases). Between the trimmed V and J ends, which lost 6 bases and 0 bases, there was a span of 12 bases. This CDR3 has 14 amino acids. Germline V gene data show CDR1 as SGHDT and CDR2 as YYEEEE. For the CDR3, the DNA is TGTGCCAGCACCATGAGGGGGTACCAAGAGACCCAGTACTTC. Residues: CASTMRGYQETQYF.

This clone came up once. V is TRBV18 and J is TRBJ2-7; 7 nucleotides agree with TRBD1. The V gene end was trimmed by 0 bases and the J gene end by 4 bases; junction bases not matched to a gene: 12. Germline loops: CDR1 KGHSH, CDR2 LQKENI. The CDR3 spans 17 residues. CDR3 bases: TGTGCCAGCTCACCACCGGTATTCGAGACAGGGTATTACGAGCAGTACTTC. It specifies CASSPPVFETGYYEQYF.

About this clone itself: Other nucleotide sequences in the sample specify the same CDR3. J is TRBJ2-7 and V is TRBV19, with 12 bases aligning to TRBD2. After removal of 3 bases from V and 4 bases from J, the junction contained 1 base not matched to a gene. In germline, CDR1 is LNHDA, CDR2 SQIVND (reference sequence). The CDR3 covers 14 residues. The CDR3, as DNA: TGTGCCAGTAGTATCGGGACTAGCGGGTACGAGCAGTACTTC. Residues: CASSIGTSGYEQYF.

The gene calls are TRBV3-1 (or the pseudogene TRBV3-2) and TRBJ2-1; 8 positions agree with TRBD1. V was clipped by 6 bases and J by 8 bases; unmatched bases: 12. The CDR3 covers 15 residues. CDR1 is LGHDT and CDR2 is YNNKEL in the germline V gene (reference sequence). The CDR3 reads CASRQLGQGVDEQFF. The CDR3 region has the DNA TGTGCCAGCAGACAGTTAGGACAGGGTGTCGATGAGCAGTTCTTC.

J is TRBJ1-4 and V is TRBV21-1. TRBV21-1 corresponds to a pseudogene. The CDR3 covers 20 residues. CDR3 protein: CASSRTRGDKRRGANEKLFF. The DNA for the CDR3 is TGTGCCAGCAGCCGGACCCGGGGAGATAAACGGAGGGGAGCTAATGAAAAACTGTTTTTT.

The J gene is TRBJ2-5, the V gene TRBV28, with 9 bases that match TRBD2. The germline gives CDR1 MDHEN, CDR2 SYDVKM. This CDR3 has 15 residues. Unmatched junction bases numbered 7, after V lost 3 bases and J lost 5 bases. CDR3 in DNA: TGTGCCAGCAGTTTCTCGCGGGGGGGCCTGGAGACCCAGTACTTC. It codes for CASSFSRGGLETQYF. Together with reference TRBV28 and TRBJ2-5, the CDR3 gives the full variable domain: DVKVTQSSRYLVKRTGEKVFLECVQDMDHENMFWYRQDPGLGLRLIYFSYDVKMKEKGDIPEGYSVSREKKERFSLILESASTNQTSMYLCASSFSRGGLETQYFGPGTRLLVL.

This clone was counted a few times. The chain has TRBV2 and TRBJ2-2, with TRBD1 as a possible D gene (6 bases). V lost 3 bases, J lost 1 base, and 12 bases lay in between. Germline CDR1 and CDR2: SNHLY and FYNNEI. This CDR3 is 16 amino acids long. Written as DNA, the CDR3 is TGTGCCAGCAGTGACCCGCCAGGGGTGAACACCGGGGAGCTGTTTTTT. Its protein is CASSDPPGVNTGELFF.

The chain has TRBV27 and TRBJ1-4; maybe TRBD1 (5 bases). The CDR3 runs to 16 residues. The V gene's germline CDR1 is MNHEY and CDR2 SMNVEV (reference sequence). The germline V and J ends were trimmed by 6 bases and 8 bases, with 22 bases remaining between them. CDR3 region: CASSRSGDPRGEKLFF. In DNA form, the CDR3 reads TGTGCCAGCAGCCGCTCAGGAGACCCGCGGGGCGAAAAACTGTTTTTT.

J is TRBJ2-7 and V is TRBV9, with 11 bases identical to TRBD2. The CDR3 is 13 residues long. Germline lookup yields CDR1 SGDLS and CDR2 YYNGEE. V gave up 4 bases and J gave up 6 bases; unmatched junction bases: 3. CDR3 residues: CASSIGTSGEQYF. For the CDR3, the DNA is TGTGCCAGCAGCATCGGGACTAGCGGCGAGCAGTACTTC.

The rearrangement uses TRBV5-4 and TRBJ2-5; no firm D call. CDR3 length: 14 residues. V was pared by 3 bases and J by 0 bases, with 9 bases between. The germline gives CDR1 SGHNT, CDR2 YYREEE (reference sequence). The CDR3 nucleotides are TGTGCCAGCAGCTCCTTTGACAACCAAGAGACCCAGTACTTC. It codes for CASSSFDNQETQYF.

This chain connects TRBV28 to TRBJ2-7, with D possibly TRBD1 on 7 matching bases. Germline CDR1 reads MDHEN; CDR2 reads SYDVKM. The CDR3 is made up of 15 amino acids. V was pared by 7 bases and J by 6 bases, with 22 bases between. The CDR3, as DNA: TGTGCCAGCACCGTACCCCGACAGGGAGGAGGCGAGCAGTACTTC. It encodes CASTVPRQGGGEQYF.